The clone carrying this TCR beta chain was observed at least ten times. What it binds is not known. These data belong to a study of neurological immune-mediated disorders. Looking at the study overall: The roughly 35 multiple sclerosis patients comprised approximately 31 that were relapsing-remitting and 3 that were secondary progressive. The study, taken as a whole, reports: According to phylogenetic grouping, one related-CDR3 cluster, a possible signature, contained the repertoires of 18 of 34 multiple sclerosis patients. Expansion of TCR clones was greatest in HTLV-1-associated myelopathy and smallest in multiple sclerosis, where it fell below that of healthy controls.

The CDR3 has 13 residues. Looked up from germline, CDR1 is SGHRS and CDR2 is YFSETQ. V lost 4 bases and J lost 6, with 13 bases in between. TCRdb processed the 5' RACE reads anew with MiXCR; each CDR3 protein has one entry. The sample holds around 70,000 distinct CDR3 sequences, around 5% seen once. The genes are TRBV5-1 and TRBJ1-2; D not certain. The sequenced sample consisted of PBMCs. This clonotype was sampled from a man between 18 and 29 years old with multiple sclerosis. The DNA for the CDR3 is TGCGCCAGCAGCGCACGGGGTGGAGATGGCTACACCTTC. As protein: CASSARGGDGYTF.